Detailed here is one TCR beta chain. Its antigen is unknown. CDR1 and CDR2 from the germline V gene are MNHEY and SMNVEV (reference sequence). With V trimmed by 7 bases and J by 5 bases, 14 bases remained unmatched. The CDR3 loop spans 17 amino acids. This sample is drawn from a study of cytomegalovirus exposure and HLA in healthy donors. The study's findings and limits: TCR beta V- and J-gene trimming, according to a later analysis, was linked to a missense DCLRE1C variant. According to reports, the classifier identified cytomegalovirus status with high specificity and sensitivity. There were some V segments, including TRBV6-2 and TRBV6-3, excluded as indistinguishable. Later analysis indicated greater clonal expansion among HLA-associated TCR beta chains than among equally common other chains.

A multiplex PCR was run with 60 Vbeta primers and 13 Jbeta primers. This table comes from immunoSEQ multiplex PCR, and its TCRdb copy is limited to in-frame clones, with some not included. The sample records about 140,000 clones, about three fifths being singletons. The J gene is TRBJ1-6, the V gene TRBV27; TRBD1 matches at 7 bases. Source material: PBMCs. The origin of this receptor is a male donor in good health and CMV-seronegative. CDR3 bases: TGTGCCAGCATATTAGGGGGCAGGGCCGAGGATAATTCACCCCTCCACTTT. Translating gives CASILGGRAEDNSPLHF.